This T cell receptor beta chain was recovered during a study of CD8+CD57+ T cells in acquired aplastic anemia. For the study at large: When averaged, DNA from sorted CD4+ and CD8+ cells came to approximately 3 ug. The study, taken as a whole, reports: There were 25 to 35 CD8+ CDR3 sequences that occurred in both patients and controls.

Genomic DNA, the template, was used for profiling of the TCR beta VDJ and CDR3. MiXCR, applied by TCRdb to the reads, yields one record per CDR3 protein. The sample includes approximately 470,000 distinct CDR3 sequences, approximately 32% of them seen just once. This CDR3 comprises 13 residues. CDR1 and CDR2 from the germline V gene are MNHNS and SASEGT. CD8+CD57+ cell expansion had been shown by flow cytometry in patients chosen for sequencing. Patients had received no therapy at the time of blood sampling. Note on this clonotype: Its antigen is as yet unknown.

The source material was sorted CD4+, CD8+, or CD8+CD57+ T cells (not recorded which) from PBMCs. This TCR derives from a human donor with aplastic anemia. The V call is TRBV6-1, the J call TRBJ1-2, with 7 bases fitting TRBD1. This chain's CDR3 is CAAGRGPSYGYTF. The CDR3 DNA reads TGTGCTGCGGGGAGGGGGCCTAGCTATGGCTACACCTTC.